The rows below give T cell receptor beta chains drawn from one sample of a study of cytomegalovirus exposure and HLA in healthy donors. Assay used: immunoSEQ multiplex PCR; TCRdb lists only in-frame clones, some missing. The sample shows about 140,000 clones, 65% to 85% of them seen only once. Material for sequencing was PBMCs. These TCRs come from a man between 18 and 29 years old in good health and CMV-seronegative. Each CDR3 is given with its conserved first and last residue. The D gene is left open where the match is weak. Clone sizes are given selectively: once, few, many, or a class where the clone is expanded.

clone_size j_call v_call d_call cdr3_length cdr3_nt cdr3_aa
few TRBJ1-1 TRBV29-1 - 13 TGCAGCGTTGCAAATCCCTCCGGGGGTGAAGCTTTCTTT CSVANPSGGEAFF
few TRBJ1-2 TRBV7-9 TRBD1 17 TGTTCCAGCAGCATCCCAGGGAGACAGGGGGCGTTCGATGGCTACACCTTC CSSSIPGRQGAFDGYTF
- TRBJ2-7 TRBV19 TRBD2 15 TGTGCCAGTAGTCTGTCGTGGGGGGGATCCTACGAGCAGTACTTC CASSLSWGGSYEQYF
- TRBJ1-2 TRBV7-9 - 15 TGTGCCAGCAGCCTGACGACAGACTTTTTCTATGGCTACACCTTC CASSLTTDFFYGYTF
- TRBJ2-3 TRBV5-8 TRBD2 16 TGTGCCAGCAGCTTGATACTAGCGGGGGGGACATATACGCAGTATTTT CASSLILAGGTYTQYF
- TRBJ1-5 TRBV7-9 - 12 TGTTCCAGTTCACAGGGAAATCAGCCCCAGCATTTT CSSSQGNQPQHF
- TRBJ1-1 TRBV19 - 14 TGTGCCAGCAGTACCGGGGGGGCGAGCACTGAAGCTTTCTTT CASSTGGASTEAFF
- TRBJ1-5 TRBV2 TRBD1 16 TGTGCCAGCAGTTCCCGGACAGGGGAGAGCATTCAGCCCCAGCATTTT CASSSRTGESIQPQHF
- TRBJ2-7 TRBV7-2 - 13 TGTGCCAGCAGCGTGGACAGTTCCTACGAGCAGTACTTC CASSVDSSYEQYF
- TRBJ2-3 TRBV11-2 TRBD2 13 TGTGCCAGCAGCCTTACGCCGGGGGGTACGCAGTATTTT CASSLTPGGTQYF
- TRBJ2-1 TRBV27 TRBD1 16 TGTGCCAGCAGTTCCCCGGGACAGTCGATCAAATTTGGGCAGTTCTTC CASSSPGQSIKFGQFF
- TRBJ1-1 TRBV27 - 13 TGTGCCAGCAGTTTATCGGGTGGCAGGGAAGCTTTCTTT CASSLSGGREAFF
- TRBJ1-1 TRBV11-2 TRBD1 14 TGTGCCAGCAGCTCCACCGGGACAGGACCTGAAGCTTTCTTT CASSSTGTGPEAFF
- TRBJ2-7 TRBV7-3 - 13 TGTGCCAGCAGCTTAGATTGGGCGTACGAGCAGTACTTC CASSLDWAYEQYF
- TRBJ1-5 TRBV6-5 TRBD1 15 TGTGCCAGCAGTAGGACAGGGGATCTCAATCAGCCCCAGCATTTT CASSRTGDLNQPQHF
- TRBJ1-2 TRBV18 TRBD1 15 TGTGCCAGCTCACCGAATGACAGGGTGGACTATGGCTACACCTTC CASSPNDRVDYGYTF
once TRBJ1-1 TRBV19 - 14 TGTGCCAGTAGTACAGACGCCGGGAACACTGAAGCTTTCTTT CASSTDAGNTEAFF
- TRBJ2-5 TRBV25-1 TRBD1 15 TGTGCCAGTAAAGACACAGGGGACCCCTGGGAGACCCAGTACTTC CASKDTGDPWETQYF
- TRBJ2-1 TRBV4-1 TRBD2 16 TGCGCCAGCAGCCAAGTAAGCACTAGCGGGTACAATGAGCAGTTCTTC CASSQVSTSGYNEQFF
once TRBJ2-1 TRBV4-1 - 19 TGCGCCAGCAGCCAAGAAGGGGCGTGGATAGCCGCCTCCTACAATGAGCAGTTCTTC CASSQEGAWIAASYNEQFF
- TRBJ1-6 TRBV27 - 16 TGTGCCAGCAGTTTCGCCAGTATGGTGTATAATTCACCCCTCCACTTT CASSFASMVYNSPLHF
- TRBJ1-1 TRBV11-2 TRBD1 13 TGTGCCAGCAGTTGGGACAGGGCGAGTGAAGCTTTCTTT CASSWDRASEAFF